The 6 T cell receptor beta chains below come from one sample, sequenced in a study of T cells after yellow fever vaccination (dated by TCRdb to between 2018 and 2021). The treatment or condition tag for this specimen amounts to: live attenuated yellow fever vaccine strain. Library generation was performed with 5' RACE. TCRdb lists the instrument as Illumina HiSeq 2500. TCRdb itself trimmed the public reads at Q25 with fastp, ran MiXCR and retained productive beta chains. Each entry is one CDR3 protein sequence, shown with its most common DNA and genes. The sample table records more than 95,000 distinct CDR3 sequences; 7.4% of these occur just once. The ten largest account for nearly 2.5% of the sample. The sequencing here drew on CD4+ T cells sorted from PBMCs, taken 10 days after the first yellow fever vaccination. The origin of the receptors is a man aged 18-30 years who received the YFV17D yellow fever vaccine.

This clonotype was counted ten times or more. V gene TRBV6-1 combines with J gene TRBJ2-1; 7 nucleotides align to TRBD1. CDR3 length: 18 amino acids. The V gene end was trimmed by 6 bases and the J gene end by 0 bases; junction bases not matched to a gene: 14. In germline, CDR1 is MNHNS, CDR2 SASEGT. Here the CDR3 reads CASRGQKTPRSSYNEQFF. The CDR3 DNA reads TGTGCCAGCAGGGGACAGAAAACCCCGCGTAGCTCCTACAATGAGCAGTTCTTC.

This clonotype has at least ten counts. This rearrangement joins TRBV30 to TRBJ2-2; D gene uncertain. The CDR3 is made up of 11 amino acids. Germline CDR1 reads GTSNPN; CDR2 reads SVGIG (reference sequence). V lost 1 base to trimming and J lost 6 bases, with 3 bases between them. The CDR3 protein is CAWSGSGELFF. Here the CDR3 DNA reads TGTGCCTGGAGTGGGTCCGGGGAGCTGTTTTTT. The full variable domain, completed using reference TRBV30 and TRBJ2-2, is SQTIHQWPATLVQPVGSPLSLECTVEGTSNPNLYWYRQAAGRGLQLLFYSVGIGQISSEVPQNLSASRPQDRQFILSSKKLLLSDSGFYLCAWSGSGELFFGEGSRLTVL.

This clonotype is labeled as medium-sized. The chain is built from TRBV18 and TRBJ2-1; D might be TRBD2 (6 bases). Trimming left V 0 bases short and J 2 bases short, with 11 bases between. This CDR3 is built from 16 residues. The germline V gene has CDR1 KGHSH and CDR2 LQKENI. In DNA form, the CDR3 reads TGTGCCAGCTCACCACCGGCGGGGACCGCCTACAATGAGCAGTTCTTC. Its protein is CASSPPAGTAYNEQFF. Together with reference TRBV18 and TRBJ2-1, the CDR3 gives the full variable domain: NAGVMQNPRHLVRRRGQEARLRCSPMKGHSHVYWYRQLPEEGLKFMVYLQKENIIDESGMPKERFSAEFPKEGPSILRIQQVVRGDSAAYFCASSPPAGTAYNEQFFGPGTRLTVL.

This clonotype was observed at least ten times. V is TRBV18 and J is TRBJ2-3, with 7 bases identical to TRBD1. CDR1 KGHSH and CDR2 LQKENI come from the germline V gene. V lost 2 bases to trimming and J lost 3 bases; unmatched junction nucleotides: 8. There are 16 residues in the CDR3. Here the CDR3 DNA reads TGTGCCAGCTCACCAGAAGGACAGGCTTGGACAGATACGCAGTATTTT. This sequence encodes CASSPEGQAWTDTQYF.

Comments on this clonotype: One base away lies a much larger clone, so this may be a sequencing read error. The CDR3 spells CSANTVVENTEAFF. CDR3 sequence (DNA): TGCAGTGCTAATACGGTCGTAGAGAACACTGAAGCTTTCTTT. The J gene is TRBJ1-1, the V gene TRBV20-1; no definite D call. Germline V gene lookup returns CDR1 DFQATT and CDR2 SNEGSKA (reference sequence). V was shortened by 4 bases and J by 1 base, with 13 bases between the two germline ends. The CDR3 length is 14 residues.

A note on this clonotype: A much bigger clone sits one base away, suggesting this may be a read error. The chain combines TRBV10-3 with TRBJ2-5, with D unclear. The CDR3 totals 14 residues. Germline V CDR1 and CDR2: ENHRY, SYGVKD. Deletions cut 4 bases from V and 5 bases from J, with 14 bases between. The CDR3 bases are TGTGCCATCAGTGTTACGACCCAGGACGAGACCCAGTACTTC. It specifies CAISVTTQDETQYF.